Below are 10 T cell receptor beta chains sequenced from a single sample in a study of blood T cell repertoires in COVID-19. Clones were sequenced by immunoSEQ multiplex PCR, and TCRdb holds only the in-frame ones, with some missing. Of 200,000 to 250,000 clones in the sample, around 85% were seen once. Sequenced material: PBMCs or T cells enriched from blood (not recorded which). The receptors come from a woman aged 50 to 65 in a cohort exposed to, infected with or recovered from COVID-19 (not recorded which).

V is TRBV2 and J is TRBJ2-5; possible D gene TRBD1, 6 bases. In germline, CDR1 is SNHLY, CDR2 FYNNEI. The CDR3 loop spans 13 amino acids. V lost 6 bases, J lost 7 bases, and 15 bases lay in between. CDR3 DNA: TGTGCCAGCAGCCAGACAGGCCTGGGGACCCAGTACTTC. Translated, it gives CASSQTGLGTQYF.

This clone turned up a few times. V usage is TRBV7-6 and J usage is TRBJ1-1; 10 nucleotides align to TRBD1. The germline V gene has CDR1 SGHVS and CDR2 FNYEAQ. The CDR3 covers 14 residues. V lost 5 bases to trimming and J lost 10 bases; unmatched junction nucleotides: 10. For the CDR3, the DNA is TGTGCCAGCAGCCCGACAGGGGGCCACACGGGAGCTTTCTTT. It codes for CASSPTGGHTGAFF. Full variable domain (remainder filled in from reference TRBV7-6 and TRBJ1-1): GAGVSQSPRYKVTKRGQDVALRCDPISGHVSLYWYRQALGQGPEFLTYFNYEAQQDKSGLPNDRFSAERPEGSISTLTIQRTEQRDSAMYRCASSPTGGHTGAFFGQGTRLTVV.

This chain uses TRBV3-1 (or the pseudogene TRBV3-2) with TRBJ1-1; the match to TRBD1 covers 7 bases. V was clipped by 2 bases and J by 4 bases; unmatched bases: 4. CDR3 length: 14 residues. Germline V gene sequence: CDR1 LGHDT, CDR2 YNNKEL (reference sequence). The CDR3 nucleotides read TGTGCCAGCAGCCAACAGGGGGTGGTCACTGAAGCTTTCTTT. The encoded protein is CASSQQGVVTEAFF.

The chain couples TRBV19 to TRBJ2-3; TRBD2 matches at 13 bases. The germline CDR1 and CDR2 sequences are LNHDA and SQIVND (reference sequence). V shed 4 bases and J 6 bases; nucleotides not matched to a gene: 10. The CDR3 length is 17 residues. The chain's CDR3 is CASSKNGLAGAGDTQYF. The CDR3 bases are TGTGCCAGTAGTAAAAATGGACTAGCGGGGGCTGGGGATACGCAGTATTTT.

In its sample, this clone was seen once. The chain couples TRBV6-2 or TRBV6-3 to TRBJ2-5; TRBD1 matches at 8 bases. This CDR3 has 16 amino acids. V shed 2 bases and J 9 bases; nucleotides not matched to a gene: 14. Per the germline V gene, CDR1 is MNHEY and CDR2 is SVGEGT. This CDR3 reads CASSYGIGQGGSSQYF. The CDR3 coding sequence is TGTGCCAGCAGTTACGGGATCGGACAGGGAGGATCGTCCCAGTACTTC.

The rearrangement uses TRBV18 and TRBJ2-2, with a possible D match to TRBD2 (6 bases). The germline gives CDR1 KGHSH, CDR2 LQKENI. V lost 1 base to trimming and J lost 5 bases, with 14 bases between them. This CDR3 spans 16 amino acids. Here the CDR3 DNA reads TGTGCCAGCTCACCACTCCGCGGGACTGTGACCGGGGAGCTGTTTTTT. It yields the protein CASSPLRGTVTGELFF.

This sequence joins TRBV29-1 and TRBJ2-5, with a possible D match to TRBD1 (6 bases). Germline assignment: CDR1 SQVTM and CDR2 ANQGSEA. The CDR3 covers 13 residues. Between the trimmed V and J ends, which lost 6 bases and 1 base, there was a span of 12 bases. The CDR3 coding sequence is TGCAGCGTCAAAACAGGGTTCCAAGAGACCCAGTACTTC. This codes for CSVKTGFQETQYF. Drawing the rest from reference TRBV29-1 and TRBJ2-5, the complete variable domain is SAVISQKPSRDICQRGTSLTIQCQVDSQVTMMFWYRQQPGQSLTLIATANQGSEATYESGFVIDKFPISRPNLTFSTLTVSNMSPEDSSIYLCSVKTGFQETQYFGPGTRLLVL.

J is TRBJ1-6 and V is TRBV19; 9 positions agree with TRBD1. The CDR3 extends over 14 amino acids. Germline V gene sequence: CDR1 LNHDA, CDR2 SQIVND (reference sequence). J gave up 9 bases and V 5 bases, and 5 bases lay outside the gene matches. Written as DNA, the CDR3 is TGTGCCAGTAGTGAACAGGGGGCTAGTTCACCCCTCCACTTT. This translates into CASSEQGASSPLHF.

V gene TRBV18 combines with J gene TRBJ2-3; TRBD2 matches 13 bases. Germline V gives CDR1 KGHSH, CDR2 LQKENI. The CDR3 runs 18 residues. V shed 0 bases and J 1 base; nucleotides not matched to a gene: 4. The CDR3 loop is CASSPPLGLAGGTDTQYF. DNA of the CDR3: TGTGCCAGCTCACCACCGCTAGGACTAGCGGGGGGCACAGATACGCAGTATTTT.

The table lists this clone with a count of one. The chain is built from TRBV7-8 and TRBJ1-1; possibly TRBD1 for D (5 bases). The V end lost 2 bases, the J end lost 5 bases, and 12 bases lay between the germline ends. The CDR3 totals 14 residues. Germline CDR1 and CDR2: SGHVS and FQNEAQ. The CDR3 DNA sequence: TGTGCCAGCAGCTTATCTGACGGGGGAACTGAAGCTTTCTTT. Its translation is CASSLSDGGTEAFF.